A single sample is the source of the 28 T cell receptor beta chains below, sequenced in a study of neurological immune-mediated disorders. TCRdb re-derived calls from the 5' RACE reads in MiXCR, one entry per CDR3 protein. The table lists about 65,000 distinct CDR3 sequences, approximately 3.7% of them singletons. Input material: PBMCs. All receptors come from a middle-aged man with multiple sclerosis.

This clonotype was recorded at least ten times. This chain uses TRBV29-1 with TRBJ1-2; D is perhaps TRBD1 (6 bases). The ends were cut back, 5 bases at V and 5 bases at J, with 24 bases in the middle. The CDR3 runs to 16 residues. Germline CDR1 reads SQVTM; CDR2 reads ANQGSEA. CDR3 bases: TGCAGCGTTTTCTCCAGGGGAGGTGGGCATACATATGGCTACACCTTC. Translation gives CSVFSRGGGHTYGYTF.

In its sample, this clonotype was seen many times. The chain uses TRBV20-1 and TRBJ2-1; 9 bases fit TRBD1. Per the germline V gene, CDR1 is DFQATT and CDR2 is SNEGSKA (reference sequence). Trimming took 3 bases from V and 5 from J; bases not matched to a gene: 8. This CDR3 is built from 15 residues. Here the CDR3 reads CSARDYRGRNNEQFF. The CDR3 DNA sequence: TGCAGTGCTAGGGATTACAGGGGGCGAAACAATGAGCAGTTCTTC.

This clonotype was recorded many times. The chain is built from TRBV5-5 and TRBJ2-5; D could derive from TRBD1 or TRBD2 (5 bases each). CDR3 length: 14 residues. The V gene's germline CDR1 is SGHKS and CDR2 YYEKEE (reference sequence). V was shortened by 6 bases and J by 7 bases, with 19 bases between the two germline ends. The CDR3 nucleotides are TGTGCCAGCACCTCCTATGGGACGAGGGGGACCCAGTACTTC. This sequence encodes CASTSYGTRGTQYF.

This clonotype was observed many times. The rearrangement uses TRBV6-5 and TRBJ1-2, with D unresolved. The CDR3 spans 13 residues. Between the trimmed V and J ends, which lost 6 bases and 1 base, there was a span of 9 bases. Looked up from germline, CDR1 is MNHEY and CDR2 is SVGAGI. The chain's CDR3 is CASRGGRNYGYTF. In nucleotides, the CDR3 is TGTGCCAGCAGAGGAGGGCGTAACTATGGCTACACCTTC.

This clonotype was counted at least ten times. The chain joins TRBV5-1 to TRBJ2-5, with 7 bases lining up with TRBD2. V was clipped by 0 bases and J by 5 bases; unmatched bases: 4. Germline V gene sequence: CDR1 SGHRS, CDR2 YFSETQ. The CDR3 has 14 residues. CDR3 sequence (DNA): TGCGCCAGCAGCTTGGCCGGGGGGATCGAGACCCAGTACTTC. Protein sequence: CASSLAGGIETQYF.

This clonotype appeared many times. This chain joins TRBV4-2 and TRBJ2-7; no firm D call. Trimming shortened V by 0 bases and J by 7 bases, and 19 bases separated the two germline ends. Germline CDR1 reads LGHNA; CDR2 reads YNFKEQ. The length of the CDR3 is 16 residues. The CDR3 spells CASSQDWPRRPLEQYV. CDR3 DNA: TGTGCCAGCAGCCAAGATTGGCCCAGGCGTCCCTTAGAGCAGTACGTC.

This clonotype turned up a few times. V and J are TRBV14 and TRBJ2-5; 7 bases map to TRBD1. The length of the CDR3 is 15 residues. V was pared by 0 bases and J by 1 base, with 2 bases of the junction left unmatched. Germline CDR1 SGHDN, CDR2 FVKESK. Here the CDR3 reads CASSQEAGGQETQYF. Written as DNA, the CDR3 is TGTGCCAGCAGCCAAGAGGCAGGGGGCCAAGAGACCCAGTACTTC.

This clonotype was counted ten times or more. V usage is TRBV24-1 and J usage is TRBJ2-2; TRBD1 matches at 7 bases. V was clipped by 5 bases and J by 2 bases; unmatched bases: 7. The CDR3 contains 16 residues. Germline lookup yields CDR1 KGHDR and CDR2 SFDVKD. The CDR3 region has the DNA TGTGCCACCAGTGCGACAGGGCAAATAAACACCGGGGAGCTGTTTTTT. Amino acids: CATSATGQINTGELFF.

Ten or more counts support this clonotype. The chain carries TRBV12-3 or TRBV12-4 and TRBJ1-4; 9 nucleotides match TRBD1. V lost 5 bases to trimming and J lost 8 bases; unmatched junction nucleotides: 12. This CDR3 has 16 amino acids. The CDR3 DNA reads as TGTGCCAGCAGTCACGCCCGGACAGGGGTACAAGAAAAACTGTTTTTT. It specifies CASSHARTGVQEKLFF.

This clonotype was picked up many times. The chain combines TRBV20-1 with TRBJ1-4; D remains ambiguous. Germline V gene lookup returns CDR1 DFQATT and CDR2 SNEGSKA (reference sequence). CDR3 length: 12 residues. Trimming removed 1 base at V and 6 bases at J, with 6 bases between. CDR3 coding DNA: TGCAGTGCTAGAGTAGGAGATGAAAAACTGTTTTTT. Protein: CSARVGDEKLFF.

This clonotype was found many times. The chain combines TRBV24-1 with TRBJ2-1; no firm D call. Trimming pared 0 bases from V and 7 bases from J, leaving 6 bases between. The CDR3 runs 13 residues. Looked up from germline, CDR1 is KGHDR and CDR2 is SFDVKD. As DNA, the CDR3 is TGTGCCACCAGTGATTTGCCAGCAAATGAGCAGTTCTTC. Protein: CATSDLPANEQFF.

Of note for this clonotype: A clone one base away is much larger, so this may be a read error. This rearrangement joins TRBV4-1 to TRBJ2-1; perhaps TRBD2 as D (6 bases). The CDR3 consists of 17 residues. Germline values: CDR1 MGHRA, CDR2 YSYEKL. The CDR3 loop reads CASSQDSGGGAYNEQLF. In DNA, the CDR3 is TGCGCCAGCAGCCAAGATAGCGGCGGTGGAGCCTACAATGAGCAGCTCTTC.

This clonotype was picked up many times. CDR3 nucleotides: TGCGCCAGCAGTCAGGGTAGTAACGGTGAAGCTTTCTTT. This encodes CASSQGSNGEAFF. V usage is TRBV10-2 and J usage is TRBJ1-1, with TRBD1 as a possible D gene (5 bases). V lost 5 bases and J lost 7, with 14 bases in between. The CDR3 contains 13 residues. Germline lookup yields CDR1 WSHSY and CDR2 SAAADI.

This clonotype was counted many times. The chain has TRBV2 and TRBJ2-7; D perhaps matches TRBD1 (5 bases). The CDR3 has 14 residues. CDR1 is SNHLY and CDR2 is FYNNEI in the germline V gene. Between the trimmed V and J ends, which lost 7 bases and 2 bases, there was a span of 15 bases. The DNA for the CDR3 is TGTGCCAGCAACCCAGACTGGACAACCTACGAGCAGTACTTC. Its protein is CASNPDWTTYEQYF.

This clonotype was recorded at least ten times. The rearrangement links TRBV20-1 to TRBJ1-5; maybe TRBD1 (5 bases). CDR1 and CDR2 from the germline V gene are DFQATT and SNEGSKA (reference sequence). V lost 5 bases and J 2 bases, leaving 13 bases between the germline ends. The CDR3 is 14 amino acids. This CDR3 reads CSAARGGGNQPQHF. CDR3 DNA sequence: TGCAGTGCTGCAAGGGGTGGTGGCAATCAGCCCCAGCATTTT.

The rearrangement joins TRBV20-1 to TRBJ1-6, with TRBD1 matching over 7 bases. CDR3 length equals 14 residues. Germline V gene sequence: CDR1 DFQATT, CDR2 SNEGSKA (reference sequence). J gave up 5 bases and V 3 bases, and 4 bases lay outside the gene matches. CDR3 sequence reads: CSARGQQDNSPLHF. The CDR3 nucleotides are TGCAGTGCTAGGGGACAGCAAGATAATTCACCCCTCCACTTT.

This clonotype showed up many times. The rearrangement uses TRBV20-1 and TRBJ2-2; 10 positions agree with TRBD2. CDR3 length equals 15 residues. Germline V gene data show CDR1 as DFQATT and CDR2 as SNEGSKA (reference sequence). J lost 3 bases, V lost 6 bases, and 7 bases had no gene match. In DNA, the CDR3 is TGCAGTGCGACAGGCGGACTAGCGGACACCGGGGAGCTGTTTTTT. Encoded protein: CSATGGLADTGELFF.

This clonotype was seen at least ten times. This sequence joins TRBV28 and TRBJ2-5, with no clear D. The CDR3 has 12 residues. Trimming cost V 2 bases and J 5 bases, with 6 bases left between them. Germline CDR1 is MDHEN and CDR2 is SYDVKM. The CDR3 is CASSLVSETQYF. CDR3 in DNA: TGTGCCAGCAGTTTAGTCTCCGAGACCCAGTACTTC.

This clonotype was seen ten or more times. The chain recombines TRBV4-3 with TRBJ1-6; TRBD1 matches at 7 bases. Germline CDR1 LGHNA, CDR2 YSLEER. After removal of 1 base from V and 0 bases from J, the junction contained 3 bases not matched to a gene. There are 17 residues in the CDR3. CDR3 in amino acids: CASSQAGQSSYNSPLHF. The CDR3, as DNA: TGCGCCAGCAGCCAAGCGGGACAGAGCTCCTATAATTCACCCCTCCACTTT.

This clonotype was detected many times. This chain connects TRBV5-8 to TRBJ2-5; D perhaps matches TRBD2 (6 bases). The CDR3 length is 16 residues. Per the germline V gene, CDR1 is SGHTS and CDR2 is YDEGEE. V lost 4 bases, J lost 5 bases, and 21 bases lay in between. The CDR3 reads CASSRDGGAFGETQYF. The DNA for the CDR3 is TGTGCCAGCAGCAGGGACGGGGGAGCCTTTGGGGAGACCCAGTACTTC.

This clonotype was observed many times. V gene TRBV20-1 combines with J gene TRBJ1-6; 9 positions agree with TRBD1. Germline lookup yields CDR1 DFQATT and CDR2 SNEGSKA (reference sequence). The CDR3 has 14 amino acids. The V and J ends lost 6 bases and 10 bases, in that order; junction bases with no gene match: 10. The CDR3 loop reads CSATSGTGSSPLHF. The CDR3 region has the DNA TGCAGTGCAACTTCCGGGACAGGGTCATCACCCCTCCACTTT.

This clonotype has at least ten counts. The CDR3 DNA reads TGTGCCAGCAGCCAACGGACGTTCGGGGGGGCGGGCTACAATGAGCAGTTCTTC. As protein: CASSQRTFGGAGYNEQFF. The chain combines TRBV3-1 with TRBJ2-1; 8 bases are shared with TRBD2. The trim removed 2 bases at V and 3 bases at J, leaving 12 bases unmatched. CDR1 and CDR2 (germline): LGHDT, YNNKEL (reference sequence). CDR3 size: 18 residues.

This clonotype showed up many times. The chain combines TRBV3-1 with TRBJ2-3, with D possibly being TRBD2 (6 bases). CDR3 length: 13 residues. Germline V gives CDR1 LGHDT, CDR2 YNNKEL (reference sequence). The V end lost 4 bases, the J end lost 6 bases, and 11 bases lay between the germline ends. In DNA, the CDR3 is TGTGCCAGCAGCCCCCGGACTACCGATACGCAGTATTTT. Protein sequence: CASSPRTTDTQYF.

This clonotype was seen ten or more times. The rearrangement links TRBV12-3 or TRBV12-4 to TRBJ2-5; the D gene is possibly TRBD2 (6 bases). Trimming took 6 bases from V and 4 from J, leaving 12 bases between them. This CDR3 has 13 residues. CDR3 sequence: CASSLAEGETQYF. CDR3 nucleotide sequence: TGTGCCAGCAGCCTCGCGGAGGGAGAGACCCAGTACTTC.

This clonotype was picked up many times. The CDR3 reads CASSSPGLLRGDTQYF. DNA of the CDR3: TGTGCCAGCAGTTCCCCGGGACTCCTGAGGGGGGATACGCAGTATTTT. V is TRBV28 and J is TRBJ2-3, with D tentatively TRBD1 or TRBD2 (6 bases each). Trimming removed 4 bases at V and 6 bases at J, with 20 bases between. The germline V gene encodes CDR1 MDHEN and CDR2 SYDVKM. The CDR3 loop spans 16 amino acids.

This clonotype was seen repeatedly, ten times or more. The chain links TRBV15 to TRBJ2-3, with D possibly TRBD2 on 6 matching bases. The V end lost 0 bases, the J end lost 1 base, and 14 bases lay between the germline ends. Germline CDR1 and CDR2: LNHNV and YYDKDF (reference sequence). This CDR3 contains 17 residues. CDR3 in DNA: TGTGCCACCAGCAGAGAGGGGCCCGTAGCGGGCACAGATACGCAGTATTTT. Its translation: CATSREGPVAGTDTQYF.

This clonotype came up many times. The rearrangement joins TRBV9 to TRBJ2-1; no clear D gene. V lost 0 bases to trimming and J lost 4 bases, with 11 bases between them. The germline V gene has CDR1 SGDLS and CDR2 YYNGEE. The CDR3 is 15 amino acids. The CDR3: CASSVEVASYNEQFF. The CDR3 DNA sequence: TGTGCCAGCAGCGTAGAGGTCGCGTCTTACAATGAGCAGTTCTTC. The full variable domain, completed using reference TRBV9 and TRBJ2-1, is DSGVTQTPKHLITATGQRVTLRCSPRSGDLSVYWYQQSLDQGLQFLIQYYNGEERAKGNILERFSAQQFPDLHSELNLSSLELGDSALYFCASSVEVASYNEQFFGPGTRLTVL.

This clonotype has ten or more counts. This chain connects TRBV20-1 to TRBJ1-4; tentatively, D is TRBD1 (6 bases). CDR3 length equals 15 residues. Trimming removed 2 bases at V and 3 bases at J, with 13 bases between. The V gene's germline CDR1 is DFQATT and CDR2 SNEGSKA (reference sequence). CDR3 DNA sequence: TGCAGTGCTAGACTCCCGGGACAACCTAATGAAAAACTGTTTTTT. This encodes CSARLPGQPNEKLFF.